This is a list of T cell receptor beta chains from one sample in a study of cytomegalovirus exposure and HLA in healthy donors. Sequenced by immunoSEQ multiplex PCR; TCRdb stores in-frame clones only, minus some. The sample records about 120,000 clones, 77% being singletons. Source material: PBMCs. These receptors came from a young man in good health and CMV-seropositive. CDR3s include the opening cysteine and the closing phenylalanine or tryptophan. A D gene is named only where the DNA matches it firmly. Size is stated for part of the rows, as once, few or many counts, or as a class when the clone is expanded.

TRBV10-3	TRBJ1-6	TRBD1	-	TGTGCCACCTGTATTACCGGGACAGGGGATTCACCCCTCCACTTT	CATCITGTGDSPLHF
TRBV6-5	TRBJ1-2	-	-	TGTGCCAGCAGTTACACCCAGGGTTTGGGCTACACCTTC	CASSYTQGLGYTF
TRBV30	TRBJ1-4	TRBD1	-	TGTGCCTGGAACCTAGGACAGGGGGATGAAAAACTGTTTTTT	CAWNLGQGDEKLFF
TRBV29-1	TRBJ1-1	TRBD1	-	TGCAGCGTTGAAATAGGGGGCATCCGACTTGAAGCTTTCTTT	CSVEIGGIRLEAFF
TRBV11-2	TRBJ2-1	TRBD2	-	TGTGCCAGCAGCCCAAGACTAGCGGGGGTATACAATGAGCAGTTCTTC	CASSPRLAGVYNEQFF
TRBV2	TRBJ1-1	-	-	TGTGCCAGCCAGGCCAGGGTAAACACTGAAGCTTTCTTT	CASQARVNTEAFF
TRBV28	TRBJ1-3	-	-	TGTGCCAGCAGCCGCGCCGGCTCTGGAAACACCATATATTTT	CASSRAGSGNTIYF
TRBV13	TRBJ2-3	-	-	TGTGCCAGCAGCTTTCGAGACAGATCAGATACGCAGTATTTT	CASSFRDRSDTQYF
TRBV10-3	TRBJ2-1	TRBD2	once	TGTGCCAGCCGACTAGCGGGAGATGTTAATGAGCAGTTCTTC	CASRLAGDVNEQFF
TRBV5-1	TRBJ2-3	-	-	TGCGCCAGCAGCTGGAGGGGGGGGGCCACAGATACGCAGTATTTT	CASSWRGGATDTQYF
TRBV9	TRBJ2-1	-	-	TGTGCCAGCAGCGTAGGGTTGGGACTCTCCGATCGCAATGAGCAGTTCTTC	CASSVGLGLSDRNEQFF
TRBV19	TRBJ2-7	TRBD2	few	TGTGCCAGTAGTCTGACTAGCGGGAGCTCCGAGCAGTACTTC	CASSLTSGSSEQYF
TRBV5-1	TRBJ1-1	TRBD1	-	TGCGCCAGCAGCTCTGGACAGGATTTTTTCGCTGAAGCTTTCTTT	CASSSGQDFFAEAFF
TRBV6-5	TRBJ1-4	TRBD1	-	TGTGCCAGCGGGGGGACAGGGGTTAATGAAAAACTGTTTTTT	CASGGTGVNEKLFF
TRBV11-2	TRBJ2-1	TRBD2	-	TGTGCCAGCAGCTTACTGACTAGCGGGAAGGTGGGGGAGCAGTTCTTC	CASSLLTSGKVGEQFF
TRBV25-1	TRBJ2-3	TRBD2	-	TGTGCCAGCAGTGAAGGGCGCGTGGCGGGGGGTGTGACAGATACGCAGTATTTT	CASSEGRVAGGVTDTQYF
TRBV6-4	TRBJ2-1	TRBD2	-	TGTGCCAGCAGCCTCGGACTAGCGGGATTGGGGTTCAATGAGCAGTTCTTC	CASSLGLAGLGFNEQFF
TRBV7-7	TRBJ2-3	TRBD2	-	TGTGCTAGCAGCCCCCGGACTAGCGGGAGGCATAGCACAGATACGCAGTATTTT	CASSPRTSGRHSTDTQYF
TRBV6-4	TRBJ2-2	TRBD1	-	TGTGCCAGCAAGGAACAGGGGCACACCGGGGAGCTGTTTTTT	CASKEQGHTGELFF
TRBV6-1	TRBJ1-2	-	-	TGTGCCAGCAGTGAAGTTAAGGGGAACAACTATGGCTACACCTTC	CASSEVKGNNYGYTF
TRBV5-6	TRBJ2-2	TRBD2	-	TGTGCCAGCAGCTGGGGCCCCGGGACTAGCGGATCAGACACCGGGGAGCTGTTTTTT	CASSWGPGTSGSDTGELFF
TRBV10-3	TRBJ2-1	-	-	TGTGCCATCAGCCCTCCTGGGCTAGCGAGATACAATGAGCAGTTCTTC	CAISPPGLARYNEQFF
TRBV5-6	TRBJ2-7	TRBD1	once	TGTGCCAGCAGCTTGCCGGGACAGGCCCACGAGCAGTACTTC	CASSLPGQAHEQYF
TRBV9	TRBJ2-1	-	-	TGTGCCAGCAGCGGCCGGGACTCCTACAATGAGCAGTTCTTC	CASSGRDSYNEQFF
TRBV27	TRBJ1-5	TRBD1	-	TGTGCCAGCAGTTTCGGGACAGCAGGCAATCAGCCCCAGCATTTT	CASSFGTAGNQPQHF
TRBV11-3	TRBJ2-2	TRBD1	-	TGTGCCAGCTCTTCCGGGACAGGGAACACCGGGGAGCTGTTTTTT	CASSSGTGNTGELFF
TRBV27	TRBJ1-3	TRBD1	-	TGTGCCAGCTCAACAGGGGCCAATGGAAACACCATATATTTT	CASSTGANGNTIYF
TRBV18	TRBJ1-6	-	once	TGTGCCAGCTCACCACCGGCAGGGTGGGCCTATAATTCACCCCTCCACTTT	CASSPPAGWAYNSPLHF
TRBV7-9	TRBJ2-1	-	-	TGTGCCAGCAGCCCTAAATACAATGAGCAGTTCTTC	CASSPKYNEQFF
TRBV19	TRBJ2-1	-	-	TGTGCCAGTAGTATCACTAGTCTACCCTACAATGAGCAGTTCTTC	CASSITSLPYNEQFF
TRBV5-1	TRBJ2-5	TRBD1	-	TGCGCCAGCAGCTCCCCGGACAGGGGGCATCAAGAGACCCAGTACTTC	CASSSPDRGHQETQYF
TRBV1	TRBJ2-3	-	-	TGCACCAGCAGCCACCCCAAGAAGGCGGGATGTGGAGATACGCAGTATTTT	CTSSHPKKAGCGDTQYF
TRBV6-1	TRBJ2-1	TRBD2	-	TGTGCCGGAAAACTAGCGGGAGGAAACGAGCAGTTCTTC	CAGKLAGGNEQFF
TRBV6-5	TRBJ1-1	-	once	TGTGCCAGCAGACAGGGTTTCGCTGAAGCTTTCTTT	CASRQGFAEAFF
TRBV7-9	TRBJ1-1	TRBD1	-	TGTGCCAGCAGCGGGACAGGGAGGGCGACTGAAGCTTTCTTT	CASSGTGRATEAFF
TRBV13	TRBJ1-2	TRBD1	-	TGTGCCAGCAGCTTAGGGGACAGGGGGCAAGGCTACACCTTC	CASSLGDRGQGYTF
TRBV6-1	TRBJ2-3	TRBD1	-	TGTGCCAGCAGTGAGGCGACAGGGGAAGGTCTAGATACGCAGTATTTT	CASSEATGEGLDTQYF
TRBV11-1	TRBJ1-2	TRBD1	-	TGTGCCAGCAGCACCGGGACAGGGTATGGCTACACCTTC	CASSTGTGYGYTF
TRBV9	TRBJ2-3	TRBD1	once	TGTGCCAGCAGCGTTACAGGGGGCGCATCAGATACGCAGTATTTT	CASSVTGGASDTQYF
TRBV12-5	TRBJ1-2	TRBD1	-	TGTGCTACCCAAGACAGGGAGGACCATGGCTACACCTTC	CATQDREDHGYTF
TRBV6-1	TRBJ1-3	-	once	TGTGCCAGCAGTGAAGGCGACAGCAGGAACACCATATATTTT	CASSEGDSRNTIYF
TRBV9	TRBJ1-4	-	few	TGTGCCAGCAGCCCCCGTTCCGGGAAGGATGAAAAACTGTTTTTT	CASSPRSGKDEKLFF
TRBV30	TRBJ1-1	-	-	TGTGCCTGGAGTGGGGCGACGAACACTGAAGCTTTCTTT	CAWSGATNTEAFF
TRBV4-1	TRBJ1-4	-	-	TGCGCCAGCAGCCAAGATACTACTCTATCTGTCGATGAAAAGCTGTTTTTT	CASSQDTTLSVDEKLFF
TRBV9	TRBJ2-5	-	-	TGTGCCAGCAGAGGGAGACAAGAGACCCAGTACTTC	CASRGRQETQYF
TRBV4-1	TRBJ1-2	-	-	TGCGCCAGCAGCCACGCGCCGGCGGGGGGCTACACCTTC	CASSHAPAGGYTF
TRBV5-5	TRBJ1-2	TRBD1	-	TGTGCCAGCAGCTTGGGACAGGGGCAGGGAGGCTACACCTTC	CASSLGQGQGGYTF
TRBV10-1	TRBJ2-3	TRBD2	-	TGCGCCAGCAGTGTGAGCGGGGGGCCAGATACGCAGTATTTT	CASSVSGGPDTQYF
TRBV6-1	TRBJ1-5	-	few	TGTGCCAGCAGTATTTCAGGTATCAATCAGCCCCAGCATTTT	CASSISGINQPQHF
TRBV5-1	TRBJ2-1	TRBD2	-	TGCGCCAGCAGCTTGGGACTAGCGCCTTACAATGAGCAGTTCTTC	CASSLGLAPYNEQFF
TRBV12-5	TRBJ1-5	-	-	TGTGCTAGTGGGGCTCAGCCCCAGCATTTT	CASGAQPQHF
TRBV6-5	TRBJ2-7	TRBD2	-	TGTGCCAGCAGCGGGAGCGGGGGGCCCTACGAGCAGTACTTC	CASSGSGGPYEQYF
TRBV25-1	TRBJ2-1	TRBD1	-	TGTGCCAGCAGTGGGACAGGAGAGTGGTCAACCTACAATGAGCAGTTCTTC	CASSGTGEWSTYNEQFF
TRBV27	TRBJ2-1	TRBD2	once	TGTGCCAGCAGTTTATCCGGGGCCTCCCTAGCGGGAGTTTGGAATGAGCAGTTCTTC	CASSLSGASLAGVWNEQFF
TRBV7-3	TRBJ2-3	TRBD2	-	TGTGCCAGCAGCTTGGAAGCTAGCGGAAACCCTAGCACAGATACGCAGTATTTT	CASSLEASGNPSTDTQYF